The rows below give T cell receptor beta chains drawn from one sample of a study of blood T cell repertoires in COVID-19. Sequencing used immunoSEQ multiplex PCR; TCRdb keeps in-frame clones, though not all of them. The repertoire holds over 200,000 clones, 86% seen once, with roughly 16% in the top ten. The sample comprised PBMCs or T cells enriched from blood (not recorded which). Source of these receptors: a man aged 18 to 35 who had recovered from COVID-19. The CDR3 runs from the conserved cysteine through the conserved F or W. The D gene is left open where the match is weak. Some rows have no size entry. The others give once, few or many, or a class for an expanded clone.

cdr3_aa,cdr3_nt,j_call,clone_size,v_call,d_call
CASTRQGGYGYTF,TGTGCCAGCACACGACAGGGGGGCTATGGCTACACCTTC,TRBJ1-2,.,TRBV28,TRBD1
CASSEFTGDYGYTF,TGTGCCAGCAGTGAATTCACAGGGGATTATGGCTACACCTTC,TRBJ1-2,few,TRBV25-1,TRBD1
CASSLYSGQPSGNTIYF,TGTGCCAGCAGCCTTTACTCGGGACAGCCCTCTGGAAACACCATATATTTT,TRBJ1-3,.,TRBV7-9,TRBD1
CASSSTGGGDTQYF,TGTGCCAGCAGTTCAACAGGGGGCGGAGATACGCAGTATTTT,TRBJ2-3,.,TRBV28,TRBD1
CASSRPRGEKLFF,TGTGCCAGCAGCCGACCCCGCGGGGAAAAACTGTTTTTT,TRBJ1-4,once,TRBV3-1/TRBV3-2,.
CASSTRQGATEQFF,TGCGCCAGCAGCACCCGGCAGGGCGCGACTGAGCAGTTCTTC,TRBJ2-1,.,TRBV5-1,.
CASTAGGENEQFF,TGTGCCAGCACAGCGGGGGGCGAGAATGAGCAGTTCTTC,TRBJ2-1,.,TRBV2,TRBD2
CASSSQRERHQPQHF,TGCGCCAGCAGCTCCCAGAGGGAGCGGCATCAGCCCCAGCATTTT,TRBJ1-5,.,TRBV5-1,.
CASSSYFGVRGSTEAFF,TGTGCCAGCAGCTCATACTTTGGGGTCCGGGGTAGCACTGAAGCTTTCTTT,TRBJ1-1,.,TRBV7-2,.
CASTEARREGYTF,TGTGCCAGCACCGAGGCGCGACGGGAAGGCTACACCTTC,TRBJ1-2,.,TRBV2,.
CASSIAGGPSVEYF,TGCGCCAGCAGTATCGCGGGGGGCCCTTCCGTGGAGTACTTC,TRBJ2-5,.,TRBV10-2,TRBD2
CASSSPSGTYEQYF,TGTGCCAGCAGTTCCCCGTCCGGGACCTACGAGCAGTACTTC,TRBJ2-7,.,TRBV6-5,.
CASSFSGTGGNIQYF,TGTGCCAGCAGCTTCTCCGGGACAGGGGGAAACATTCAGTACTTC,TRBJ2-4,.,TRBV7-2,TRBD1
CASSPPGLASNNEQFF,TGTGCCAGCAGCCCCCCGGGACTAGCGTCAAACAATGAGCAGTTCTTC,TRBJ2-1,.,TRBV7-2,TRBD2
CASSLAGGLSYEQYF,TGTGCCAGCAGCCTAGCGGGAGGACTCTCCTACGAGCAGTACTTC,TRBJ2-7,few,TRBV13,TRBD2
CASSFGGGDTQYF,TGTGCCAGCAGTTTTGGCGGGGGTGATACGCAGTATTTT,TRBJ2-3,.,TRBV12-3/TRBV12-4,TRBD2
CASSLAWEQGSPLHF,TGTGCCAGCAGCTTAGCATGGGAACAGGGCTCACCCCTCCACTTT,TRBJ1-6,.,TRBV7-9,.
CATSDPAGGHEQYF,TGTGCCACCAGTGACCCCGCGGGGGGCCACGAGCAGTACTTC,TRBJ2-7,.,TRBV24-1,TRBD2
CASTTRGNTEAFF,TGTGCCAGCACCACGAGAGGGAACACTGAAGCTTTCTTT,TRBJ1-1,.,TRBV7-9,.
CASRLAGEETQYF,TGTGCCAGCAGATTAGCGGGTGAAGAGACCCAGTACTTC,TRBJ2-5,.,TRBV5-5,TRBD2
CASSIASGTQYF,TGTGCCAGTAGTATAGCATCAGGGACCCAGTACTTC,TRBJ2-5,.,TRBV19,.
CASSVTGELFF,TGTGCCAGCAGCGTCACCGGGGAGCTGTTTTTT,TRBJ2-2,.,TRBV25-1,.
CASSSLGTGANTGELFF,TGTGCCAGCAGTTCCTTGGGGACAGGGGCGAACACCGGGGAGCTGTTTTTT,TRBJ2-2,.,TRBV25-1,TRBD1
CASSRQGNTEAFF,TGTGCCAGCAGCCGACAGGGAAACACTGAAGCTTTCTTT,TRBJ1-1,once,TRBV3-1/TRBV3-2,TRBD1
CASSLDGLPQYF,TGTGCCAGCAGCTTAGACGGGTTGCCCCAGTACTTC,TRBJ2-5,.,TRBV7-6,.
CACAPVAGGNEQFF,TGTGCCTGCGCCCCGGTAGCGGGAGGAAATGAGCAGTTCTTC,TRBJ2-1,.,TRBV7-3,TRBD2
CASSPQGNTEAFF,TGTGCCAGCAGTCCGCAGGGGAACACTGAAGCTTTCTTT,TRBJ1-1,.,TRBV2,.
CASSSPGPSGNTIYF,TGTGCCAGTAGTTCCCCCGGTCCCTCTGGAAACACCATATATTTT,TRBJ1-3,.,TRBV19,.
CASSQDSQNQPQHF,TGTGCCAGCAGTCAGGACAGCCAAAATCAGCCCCAGCATTTT,TRBJ1-5,few,TRBV5-5,.
CASRPGTGGPNWSNQPQHF,TGTGCCAGCAGACCAGGGACAGGGGGTCCAAATTGGAGCAATCAGCCCCAGCATTTT,TRBJ1-5,.,TRBV27,TRBD1
CASSSGTSANKGEQFF,TGTGCCAGCAGTTCCGGGACTAGCGCAAACAAGGGTGAGCAGTTCTTC,TRBJ2-1,.,TRBV2,TRBD2
CASRGQGSTDTQYF,TGTGCCAGCAGAGGACAGGGGAGCACAGATACGCAGTATTTT,TRBJ2-3,.,TRBV2,TRBD1
CAISVVWASGNEKTNEQFF,TGTGCCATCAGTGTGGTGTGGGCTAGCGGGAATGAAAAAACTAATGAGCAGTTCTTC,TRBJ2-1,.,TRBV10-3,TRBD2
CASSLVGEGSNQPQHF,TGTGCCAGCAGCTTAGTTGGGGAGGGTAGCAATCAGCCCCAGCATTTT,TRBJ1-5,.,TRBV7-9,.
CASSLRRTSARDAQYF,TGTGCCAGCAGTTTGAGGAGGACTAGCGCAAGGGATGCCCAGTACTTC,TRBJ2-5,.,TRBV6-2/TRBV6-3,TRBD2
CASSLVPNRVGQPQHF,TGTGCCAGCAGTTTGGTTCCCAACAGGGTTGGTCAGCCCCAGCATTTT,TRBJ1-5,.,TRBV28,.
CASSQEPGQAGQPQHF,TGCGCCAGCAGCCAAGAGCCTGGACAGGCTGGTCAGCCCCAGCATTTT,TRBJ1-5,.,TRBV4-1,TRBD1
CATSRDVGGTGELFF,TGTGCCACCAGCAGAGATGTGGGGGGAACCGGGGAGCTGTTTTTT,TRBJ2-2,once,TRBV15,.
CASSQDQRGADTQYF,TGCGCCAGCAGCCAAGATCAACGGGGTGCAGATACGCAGTATTTT,TRBJ2-3,.,TRBV4-1,.
CASSELAGGSSYNEQFF,TGTGCCAGCAGTGAGCTAGCGGGAGGAAGCTCCTACAATGAGCAGTTCTTC,TRBJ2-1,.,TRBV6-1,TRBD2
CASSIPGLNEQFF,TGTGCCAGTAGTATCCCCGGACTCAATGAGCAGTTCTTC,TRBJ2-1,.,TRBV19,.
CASSLVPGGHEQFF,TGCGCCAGCAGCTTGGTGCCAGGAGGACATGAGCAGTTCTTC,TRBJ2-1,.,TRBV5-1,.
CASSLDISYNSPLHF,TGCGCCAGCAGCTTGGACATCTCCTATAATTCACCCCTCCACTTT,TRBJ1-6,.,TRBV5-1,.
CASSPRVPQTYEQYF,TGTGCCAGCAGTCCCCGGGTGCCGCAGACCTACGAGCAGTACTTC,TRBJ2-7,once,TRBV28,.
CAWGRDRPVGYTF,TGTGCCTGGGGGAGGGACAGGCCGGTTGGCTACACCTTC,TRBJ1-2,.,TRBV30,TRBD1
CASSGTTGVGGYTF,TGTGCCAGCAGCGGCACGACAGGGGTGGGAGGCTACACCTTC,TRBJ1-2,.,TRBV7-2,TRBD1
CASRGGAINTEAFF,TGTGCCAGCAGAGGTGGAGCCATTAACACTGAAGCTTTCTTT,TRBJ1-1,.,TRBV6-5,.
CASSFGADTQYF,TGTGCCAGCAGCTTTGGGGCCGATACGCAGTATTTT,TRBJ2-3,.,TRBV28,.
CASSSPTGLADSYEQYF,TGTGCCAGCAGCTCACCAACGGGACTAGCGGATTCCTACGAGCAGTACTTC,TRBJ2-7,.,TRBV7-8,TRBD2
CAWRGTGDNSPLHF,TGTGCCTGGAGGGGGACAGGGGATAATTCACCCCTCCACTTT,TRBJ1-6,.,TRBV30,TRBD1
CASSLTRTGGGTGELFF,TGCGCCAGCAGCTTAACAAGAACAGGGGGCGGTACCGGGGAGCTGTTTTTT,TRBJ2-2,.,TRBV5-1,TRBD1
CATALFAESTDTQYF,TGTGCCACGGCCCTTTTTGCGGAAAGCACAGATACGCAGTATTTT,TRBJ2-3,.,TRBV10-3,.
CASSARDRGSPGELFF,TGTGCCAGTAGTGCCCGGGACAGGGGTTCCCCCGGGGAGCTGTTTTTT,TRBJ2-2,.,TRBV19,TRBD1
CASIGQTTNEKLFF,TGTGCCAGCATTGGACAGACAACTAATGAAAAACTGTTTTTT,TRBJ1-4,.,TRBV2,.
CASSMIGGTEAFF,TGTGCCAGTAGTATGATAGGGGGTACTGAAGCTTTCTTT,TRBJ1-1,once,TRBV19,.
CASQGGNYGYTF,TGTGCCAGCCAGGGAGGAAACTATGGCTACACCTTC,TRBJ1-2,.,TRBV6-5,.